A single sample is the source of the 32 T cell receptor beta chains below, sequenced in a study of cytotoxic CD8 clonotypes in ibrutinib-treated CLL. Produced via immunoSEQ multiplex PCR; TCRdb's table is partial and in-frame only. The profile shows roughly 63,000 clones, approximately 57% of them singletons. The specimen comprised PBMCs, sampled after 12 months of ibrutinib treatment. These receptor sequences come from a human donor with chronic lymphocytic leukemia.

This clone was seen just once. The rearrangement links TRBV14 to TRBJ2-4, with TRBD2 matching over 9 bases. The junction had 9 bases not matched to a gene; V was cut back by 0 bases and J by 6 bases. Germline CDR1 and CDR2: SGHDN and FVKESK. This CDR3 has 17 residues. The CDR3 sequence: CASSQEISGSGRNIQYF. CDR3 DNA sequence: TGTGCCAGCAGCCAAGAGATTAGCGGGAGTGGCCGAAACATTCAGTACTTC.

There are many counts of this clone. Other DNA sequences within the sample encode an identical CDR3. This chain joins TRBV5-1 and TRBJ1-4; 10 bases map to TRBD1. CDR3 size: 15 residues. CDR1 is SGHRS and CDR2 is YFSETQ in the germline V gene. The J segment lost 5 bases and the V segment lost 1 base, leaving 2 bases of the junction unmatched. The CDR3 region is CASSLMGQGNEKLFF. In DNA form, the CDR3 reads TGCGCCAGCAGCTTGATGGGACAGGGGAATGAAAAACTGTTTTTT.

The gene calls are TRBV7-6 and TRBJ2-7; 10 bases agree with TRBD1. The ends lost 5 bases at V and 2 bases at J; junction bases unmatched: 6. The CDR3 contains 15 residues. Germline V lookup: CDR1 SGHVS, CDR2 FNYEAQ. CDR3 DNA: TGTGCCAGCAGCCCCGGGACAGGGGACCCCTACGAGCAGTACTTC. Encoded protein: CASSPGTGDPYEQYF.

This clone was counted only a few times. This chain links TRBV6-1 with TRBJ2-2; either TRBD1 or TRBD2 may supply D (5 bases each). V lost 4 bases, J lost 3 bases, and 15 bases lay in between. The CDR3 is made up of 16 amino acids. The germline CDR1 and CDR2 sequences are MNHNS and SASEGT. CDR3 in amino acids: CASSAQGTTYTGELFF. The DNA of the CDR3 is TGTGCCAGCAGTGCCCAAGGGACCACCTACACCGGGGAGCTGTTTTTT.

This clone appeared a single time. The V and J genes are TRBV29-1 and TRBJ2-2, with TRBD1 matching 9 bases. Germline assignment: CDR1 SQVTM and CDR2 ANQGSEA. The junction had 3 bases not matched to a gene; V was cut back by 2 bases and J by 5 bases. CDR3 length equals 14 residues. The CDR3 DNA reads as TGCAGCGTTGAACTTGGGACAGGGACCGGGGAGCTGTTTTTT. Protein sequence: CSVELGTGTGELFF.

This clone was seen a few times. This chain uses TRBV2 with TRBJ1-6; D is undetermined. The V end lost 3 bases, the J end lost 7 bases, and 10 bases lay between the germline ends. The germline CDR1 and CDR2 sequences are SNHLY and FYNNEI. The CDR3 loop spans 14 amino acids. CDR3 protein: CASSEPLPNSPLHF. CDR3 nucleotides: TGTGCCAGCAGTGAGCCCCTCCCCAATTCACCCCTCCACTTT.

Here the CDR3 reads CASRPSLATNEKLFF. CDR3 DNA sequence: TGTGCCAGCAGGCCTTCACTAGCAACTAATGAAAAACTGTTTTTT. The V gene is TRBV2, the J gene TRBJ1-4; D gene uncertain. Trimming stripped 6 bases from V and 0 bases from J, with 11 bases between. The CDR3 consists of 15 residues. The germline V gene encodes CDR1 SNHLY and CDR2 FYNNEI.

J is TRBJ2-1 and V is TRBV7-2; 12 bases fit TRBD2. The CDR3 contains 17 residues. The germline CDR1 and CDR2 sequences are SGHTA and FQGNSA. The V segment lost 6 bases and the J segment 0 bases; nucleotides outside the gene matches: 6. CDR3 coding DNA: TGTGCCAGCAGACACTCTAGCGGGGGGGTCTCCTACAATGAGCAGTTCTTC. Its protein product is CASRHSSGGVSYNEQFF.

The chain couples TRBV7-3 to TRBJ1-5; 7 bases fit TRBD1. Trimming at V came to 5 bases and at J to 1 base, leaving 5 bases not matched to a gene. There are 15 residues in the CDR3. CDR1 is SGHTA, CDR2 FQGTGA, per germline. The CDR3 loop is CASSTTGNSNQPQHF. The CDR3 nucleotides are TGTGCCAGCAGCACGACAGGGAACAGCAATCAGCCCCAGCATTTT.

The table lists this clone with a few counts. The chain joins TRBV19 to TRBJ1-5; perhaps TRBD1 as D (6 bases). The germline V gene encodes CDR1 LNHDA and CDR2 SQIVND (reference sequence). This CDR3 region has 14 residues. Trimming cost V 6 bases and J 3 bases, with 12 bases left between them. CDR3 in amino acids: CASSVQGVNQPQHF. The CDR3 DNA follows: TGTGCCAGTAGCGTACAGGGAGTCAATCAGCCCCAGCATTTT.

CDR3 bases: TGTGCCACCACGGCGAGACTAGCGACAGATACGCAGTATTTT. Its translation is CATTARLATDTQYF. The gene calls are TRBV6-6 and TRBJ2-3; 8 bases match TRBD2. Germline CDR1 MNHNY, CDR2 SVGAGI (reference sequence). The J segment lost 3 bases and the V segment lost 10 bases, leaving 9 bases of the junction unmatched. The CDR3 sequence is 14 residues long.

This sequence joins TRBV27 and TRBJ2-1, with D perhaps TRBD2 (6 bases). The germline gives CDR1 MNHEY, CDR2 SMNVEV (reference sequence). Deletions cut 7 bases from V and 8 bases from J, with 18 bases between. CDR3 length: 14 amino acids. The CDR3 sequence is CASTHRTEGHEQFF. The DNA for the CDR3 is TGTGCCAGCACGCACCGAACGGAGGGTCATGAGCAGTTCTTC.

The rearrangement uses TRBV28 and TRBJ1-3; D is unclear. V was trimmed by 3 bases and J by 7 bases, leaving 10 bases between them. The germline gives CDR1 MDHEN, CDR2 SYDVKM. This CDR3 has 13 residues. CDR3 DNA sequence: TGTGCCAGCAGTTTCGAACGCTGGAACACCATATATTTT. Residues: CASSFERWNTIYF. Combining the CDR3 with reference TRBV28 and TRBJ1-3 gives the whole variable domain DVKVTQSSRYLVKRTGEKVFLECVQDMDHENMFWYRQDPGLGLRLIYFSYDVKMKEKGDIPEGYSVSREKKERFSLILESASTNQTSMYLCASSFERWNTIYFGEGSWLTVV.

This clone appeared a few times. This rearrangement joins TRBV28 to TRBJ2-2, with D unresolved. The V end was cut by 6 bases, the J end by 4 bases, with 18 bases between. This CDR3 comprises 16 residues. CDR1 and CDR2 from the germline V gene are MDHEN and SYDVKM. The CDR3 bases are TGTGCCAGCAGCCCATGGGGTGCCGGTGGCACCGGGGAGCTGTTTTTT. This translates into CASSPWGAGGTGELFF.

The chain links TRBV4-2 to TRBJ1-5; 7 positions match TRBD1. CDR3 size: 15 residues. V shed 5 bases and J 4 bases; nucleotides not matched to a gene: 8. Germline loops: CDR1 LGHNA, CDR2 YNFKEQ. The CDR3 DNA reads as TGTGCCAGCAGCTTGGAGGGGGCAGGGAATCAGCCCCAGCATTTT. Residues: CASSLEGAGNQPQHF.

This clone has a handful of counts. At one of its ends the junction is not consistent with the germline gene, which may arise from a read error. The CDR3 spells CASSIDRGLQPQHF. The DNA for the CDR3 is TGTGCCAGTAGCATAGACAGGGGGCTGCAGCCCCAGCATTTT. J is TRBJ1-5 and V is TRBV19, with TRBD1 identical over 10 bases. The CDR3 is made up of 14 amino acids. CDR1 is LNHDA, CDR2 SQIVND, per germline (reference sequence).

This clone has a single count. The CDR3 is CASCYRAANTEAFF. The CDR3 DNA follows: TGTGCCAGCTGTTACAGGGCCGCGAACACTGAAGCTTTCTTT. The gene calls are TRBV2 and TRBJ1-1; a weak D match, TRBD1 (6 bases). Germline V gene lookup returns CDR1 SNHLY and CDR2 FYNNEI. Trimming removed 8 bases at V and 1 base at J, with 14 bases between. This CDR3 spans 14 amino acids.

This clone turned up a few times. The rearrangement links TRBV19 to TRBJ1-5; TRBD1 matches 8 bases. Trimming cost V 6 bases and J 3 bases; bases outside gene matches: 7. Germline CDR1 and CDR2: LNHDA and SQIVND (reference sequence). The CDR3 sequence is 15 residues long. The CDR3 loop reads CASSYGTGPNQPQHF. In DNA form, the CDR3 reads TGTGCCAGTAGCTACGGGACAGGCCCCAATCAGCCCCAGCATTTT.

This clone occurred a few times. The genes are TRBV6-5 and TRBJ2-1; maybe TRBD1 (6 bases). Deletions cut 0 bases from V and 9 bases from J, with 12 bases between. The CDR3 runs 14 residues. Germline-derived CDR1 and CDR2 are MNHEY and SVGAGI. Written as DNA, the CDR3 is TGTGCCAGCAGTTACTCGCAGGGGTTTGGTGAGCAGTTCTTC. It codes for CASSYSQGFGEQFF.

This clone was recorded once. The V call is TRBV4-1, the J call TRBJ2-2, with a tentative D call TRBD2 (6 bases). The ends were cut back, 2 bases at V and 4 bases at J, with 8 bases in the middle. The CDR3 extends over 14 amino acids. Germline V lookup: CDR1 MGHRA, CDR2 YSYEKL. Written as DNA, the CDR3 is TGCGCCAGCAGCCAATCGGGGGTCACCGGGGAGCTGTTTTTT. It is translated as CASSQSGVTGELFF.

This clone was detected a few times. The chain combines TRBV14 with TRBJ1-6; D is ambiguous. Trimming cost V 5 bases and J 7 bases, with 6 bases left between them. CDR3 length: 12 amino acids. From germline, CDR1 is SGHDN and CDR2 FVKESK. The chain's CDR3 is CASSGENSPLHF. The CDR3 coding sequence is TGTGCCAGCAGCGGTGAAAATTCACCCCTCCACTTT.

Many counts were recorded for this clone. V is TRBV7-9 and J is TRBJ2-6; D call uncertain. CDR1 and CDR2 (germline): SEHNR, FQNEAQ (reference sequence). The CDR3 has 17 residues. The V and J ends lost 0 bases and 2 bases respectively, with 11 bases between them. CDR3 amino acids: CASSLARSSTGANVLTF. CDR3 sequence (DNA): TGTGCCAGCAGCTTAGCGCGTAGTAGCACTGGGGCCAACGTCCTGACTTTC.

This clone was observed at least ten times. V gene TRBV9 combines with J gene TRBJ1-4, with no clear D. The CDR3 consists of 13 residues. The germline CDR1 and CDR2 sequences are SGDLS and YYNGEE. V was pared by 2 bases and J by 11 bases, with 13 bases between. The CDR3 region has the DNA TGTGCCAGCAGCGTGTCGACTCACGGGAAACTGTTTTTT. The encoded protein is CASSVSTHGKLFF.

This clone has ten or more counts. V usage is TRBV5-8 and J usage is TRBJ1-3; D gene ambiguous. Germline V CDR1 and CDR2: SGHTS, YDEGEE. The ends were cut back, 2 bases at V and 4 bases at J, with 4 bases in the middle. The CDR3 has 12 amino acids. The CDR3 is CASSFLGNTIYF. The CDR3 nucleotides read TGTGCCAGCAGCTTTCTCGGAAACACCATATATTTT.

This chain joins TRBV5-1 and TRBJ1-2; D is ambiguous. With 1 base removed from V and 5 bases from J, the gap between germline ends came to 12 bases. The CDR3 runs 14 residues. Germline CDR1 is SGHRS and CDR2 is YFSETQ. Here the CDR3 reads CASSLNGDGYGYTF. Written as DNA, the CDR3 is TGCGCCAGCAGCTTGAACGGAGACGGGTATGGCTACACCTTC.

The J gene is TRBJ2-2, the V gene TRBV5-1; the D gene is possibly TRBD1 (6 bases). From germline, CDR1 is SGHRS and CDR2 YFSETQ. With 0 bases removed from V and 7 bases from J, the gap between germline ends came to 13 bases. The CDR3 consists of 15 residues. The CDR3 here is CASSLVGQGLGELFF. In DNA form, the CDR3 reads TGCGCCAGCAGCTTGGTGGGGCAGGGGCTCGGGGAGCTGTTTTTT. Complete variable domain (other parts from reference TRBV5-1 and TRBJ2-2): KAGVTQTPRYLIKTRGQQVTLSCSPISGHRSVSWYQQTPGQGLQFLFEYFSETQRNKGNFPGRFSGRQFSNSRSEMNVSTLELGDSALYLCASSLVGQGLGELFFGEGSRLTVL.

Ten or more counts support this clone. The rearrangement links TRBV4-1 to TRBJ1-4, with a possible D match to TRBD1 (5 bases). Trimming took off 1 base at V and 1 base at J, with 13 bases between the two ends. The CDR3 extends over 17 amino acids. CDR1 is MGHRA, CDR2 YSYEKL, per germline. CDR3 sequence reads: CASSQGPGLLTNEKLFF. DNA of the CDR3: TGCGCCAGCAGCCAAGGACCGGGACTATTAACTAATGAAAAACTGTTTTTT.

This clone was observed a handful of times. This chain uses TRBV6-1 with TRBJ1-6; D is ambiguous. Trimming took off 3 bases at V and 10 bases at J, with 16 bases between the two ends. Germline-derived CDR1 and CDR2 are MNHNS and SASEGT. The CDR3 is 15 residues long. The CDR3 DNA sequence: TGTGCCAGCAGTGATACTTACGATAGCAGATCACCCCTCCACTTT. Amino acid sequence: CASSDTYDSRSPLHF.

The chain joins TRBV6-6 to TRBJ1-4; no reliable D call. Germline V gene lookup returns CDR1 MNHNY and CDR2 SVGAGI (reference sequence). The CDR3 runs to 15 residues. The V and J ends lost 6 bases and 7 bases respectively, with 18 bases between them. The CDR3 bases are TGTGCCAGCAGCCTCATCGTAGGCGGTGGTGAAAAACTGTTTTTT. Its protein is CASSLIVGGGEKLFF.

This clone was seen a single time. The rearrangement links TRBV7-2 to TRBJ2-3, with 8 positions matching TRBD2. The CDR3 has 16 residues. V lost 2 bases to trimming and J lost 4 bases; unmatched junction nucleotides: 8. Germline V gives CDR1 SGHTA, CDR2 FQGNSA. The CDR3 sequence is CASSLSTGGRADTQYF. For the CDR3, the DNA is TGTGCCAGCAGCTTATCAACGGGGGGGCGTGCAGATACGCAGTATTTT. The full variable domain, in which reference TRBV7-2 and TRBJ2-3 provide the parts outside the CDR3, is GAGVSQSPSNKVTEKGKDVELRCDPISGHTALYWYRQSLGQGLEFLIYFQGNSAPDKSGLPSDRFSAERTGGSVSTLTIQRTQQEDSAVYLCASSLSTGGRADTQYFGPGTRLTVL.

This rearrangement joins TRBV13 to TRBJ1-2; a weak D match, TRBD1 (6 bases). This CDR3 contains 12 residues. Trimming removed 6 bases from V and 6 bases from J, with 11 bases in between. Germline loops: CDR1 PRHDT, CDR2 FYEKMQ (reference sequence). The CDR3 bases are TGTGCCAGCAGTACCCAGGGGAATGGCTACACCTTC. Its protein is CASSTQGNGYTF.

This CDR3 is CASSLIGGGTDTQYF. CDR3 in DNA: TGTGCCAGCAGCTTGATTGGGGGTGGCACAGATACGCAGTATTTT. The chain recombines TRBV5-6 with TRBJ2-3; D tentatively reads TRBD1 or TRBD2 (5 bases each). The CDR3 has 15 residues. The germline gives CDR1 SGHDT, CDR2 YYEEEE. Trimming left V 1 base short and J 1 base short, with 10 bases between.